These 24 T cell receptor beta chains came from one sample sequenced in a study of cytomegalovirus exposure and HLA in healthy donors. The primer mix had 60 Vbeta and 13 Jbeta primers. The protocol was immunoSEQ multiplex PCR, while the TCRdb copy is restricted to in-frame clones and leaves out a portion. The table has roughly 120,000 clones, around 78% seen once. The sequencing input was PBMCs. The source is a man aged 45-65 years in good health and CMV-seronegative.

This chain uses TRBV5-1 with TRBJ2-3, with 10 bases fitting TRBD1. The V segment lost 4 bases and the J segment 3 bases; nucleotides outside the gene matches: 5. This CDR3 comprises 15 residues. The germline gives CDR1 SGHRS, CDR2 YFSETQ. CDR3 region: CASSSRDRGTDTQYF. CDR3 nucleotide sequence: TGCGCCAGCAGCAGCCGGGACAGGGGTACAGATACGCAGTATTTT.

This clone was observed a few times. This sequence joins TRBV5-4 and TRBJ1-6; D uncertain. V lost 0 bases to trimming and J lost 8 bases, with 12 bases between them. This CDR3 is built from 15 residues. Germline V CDR1 and CDR2: SGHNT, YYREEE (reference sequence). This CDR3 is CASSLDVGLDSPLHF. CDR3 DNA: TGTGCCAGCAGCTTGGACGTCGGGTTGGATTCACCCCTCCACTTT.

This clone was seen more than once but under ten times. The rearrangement joins TRBV21-1 to TRBJ2-1; the table assigns TRBD2, which was not confirmed against the DNA. TRBV21-1 is described as a pseudogene. The CDR3 totals 18 residues. The DNA for the CDR3 is TGTGCCAGCAGCCCCCCCGGGACTAGCGGGGGGGAGGTAAATGAGCAGTTCTTC. This encodes CASSPPGTSGGEVNEQFF.

The chain recombines TRBV7-9 with TRBJ2-1; perhaps TRBD2 as D (5 bases). The germline V and J ends were trimmed by 3 bases and 6 bases, with 9 bases remaining between them. The CDR3 totals 13 residues. The V gene's germline CDR1 is SEHNR and CDR2 FQNEAQ (reference sequence). The CDR3, as DNA: TGTGCCAGCAGCTTGGCGGACTTCAATGAGCAGTTCTTC. Amino acid sequence: CASSLADFNEQFF.

This clone has more than one count but fewer than ten. The chain links TRBV2 to TRBJ1-1; 8 bases fit TRBD1. Looked up from germline, CDR1 is SNHLY and CDR2 is FYNNEI. The CDR3 totals 13 residues. The V gene end was trimmed by 7 bases and the J gene end by 4 bases; junction bases not matched to a gene: 5. The chain's CDR3 is CASNKDRATEAFF. The DNA for the CDR3 is TGTGCCAGCAATAAGGACAGGGCCACTGAAGCTTTCTTT. Complete variable domain (other parts from reference TRBV2 and TRBJ1-1): EPEVTQTPSHQVTQMGQEVILRCVPISNHLYFYWYRQILGQKVEFLVSFYNNEISEKSEIFDDQFSVERPDGSNFTLKIRSTKLEDSAMYFCASNKDRATEAFFGQGTRLTVV.

The chain is built from TRBV5-1 and TRBJ1-4; no reliable D call. CDR1 is SGHRS, CDR2 YFSETQ, per germline. Trimming removed 3 bases at V and 5 bases at J, with 11 bases between. This CDR3 comprises 14 residues. This chain's CDR3 is CASSSTTSNEKLFF. CDR3 DNA sequence: TGCGCCAGCAGCTCGACAACCTCCAATGAAAAACTGTTTTTT.

The chain recombines TRBV19 with TRBJ1-1, with D unresolved. Germline V gene lookup returns CDR1 LNHDA and CDR2 SQIVND (reference sequence). The CDR3 has 14 residues. V dropped 0 bases and J dropped 5 bases, with 10 bases sitting between them. The CDR3 loop is CASSIDHGETEAFF. The DNA of the CDR3 is TGTGCCAGTAGTATAGATCACGGGGAGACTGAAGCTTTCTTT.

This clone appeared a few times. The V and J genes are TRBV7-2 and TRBJ2-7, with 9 bases matching TRBD1. Germline CDR1 reads SGHTA; CDR2 reads FQGNSA. The junction had 9 bases not matched to a gene; V was cut back by 5 bases and J by 7 bases. This CDR3 is 14 amino acids long. The CDR3 nucleotides read TGTGCCAGCAGCGCCTACAGGGGGCTTGGGGAGCAGTACTTC. Its translation: CASSAYRGLGEQYF.

This rearrangement joins TRBV9 to TRBJ1-2; 7 bases agree with TRBD1. The CDR3 contains 15 residues. V lost 4 bases and J lost 3; bases outside the gene matches: 9. Per the germline V gene, CDR1 is SGDLS and CDR2 is YYNGEE. The CDR3 reads CASSLTSGTDYGYTF. CDR3 sequence (DNA): TGTGCCAGCAGCTTAACCTCAGGGACAGACTATGGCTACACCTTC.

This clone was recorded only once. This chain uses TRBV18 with TRBJ2-3; 8 bases are a match to TRBD2. This CDR3 is 18 amino acids long. With V trimmed by 5 bases and J by 0 bases, 13 bases remained unmatched. Germline CDR1 KGHSH, CDR2 LQKENI. In DNA form, the CDR3 reads TGTGCCAGCTCATCCCTCGGGCGGGGGGCGACTAGCACAGATACGCAGTATTTT. Translation: CASSSLGRGATSTDTQYF.

V is TRBV16 and J is TRBJ2-7; the match to TRBD1 covers 7 bases. Germline values: CDR1 KGHSY, CDR2 FQNENV. J gave up 2 bases and V 3 bases, and 16 bases lay outside the gene matches. The CDR3 loop spans 18 amino acids. CDR3 DNA: TGTGCCAGCAGCCAGTGGTGGGATAGGACCGGGACAGCCTACGAGCAGTACGTC. Encoded protein: CASSQWWDRTGTAYEQYV.

This clone occurred a few times. The rearrangement links TRBV13 to TRBJ1-1; TRBD1 matches at 9 bases. From germline, CDR1 is PRHDT and CDR2 FYEKMQ (reference sequence). After removal of 5 bases from V and 0 bases from J, the junction contained 10 bases not matched to a gene. This CDR3 has 17 residues. The CDR3 DNA sequence: TGTGCCAGCAGCCCGTGGACAGGGGCCCCCATGAACACTGAAGCTTTCTTT. Encoded protein: CASSPWTGAPMNTEAFF.

This clone was detected only once. The CDR3 loop reads CASSSERGGWNEQFF. The DNA for the CDR3 is TGCGCCAGCAGCTCTGAGCGGGGGGGCTGGAATGAGCAGTTCTTC. The rearrangement joins TRBV5-1 to TRBJ2-1; TRBD2 matches 10 bases. J gave up 7 bases and V 3 bases, and 7 bases lay outside the gene matches. Germline assignment: CDR1 SGHRS and CDR2 YFSETQ. This CDR3 spans 15 amino acids.

This sequence joins TRBV30 and TRBJ2-5; D is ambiguous. The closer fit of TRBJ2-7 to the DNA end suggests the J call may be wrong. Germline V CDR1 and CDR2: GTSNPN, SVGIG (reference sequence). The CDR3 consists of 12 residues. The CDR3 sequence: CAWSVLDYEQYF. CDR3 DNA sequence: TGTGCCTGGAGTGTACTTGACTACGAGCAGTACTTC.

V and J are TRBV4-1 and TRBJ2-1; 9 positions match TRBD2. CDR1 is MGHRA and CDR2 is YSYEKL in the germline V gene. The length of the CDR3 is 16 residues. V trimming: 2 bases; J trimming: 5 bases; junction bases outside the gene matches: 7. The DNA for the CDR3 is TGCGCCAGCAGCCAAAAACCGGGACTAGCTCACAATGAGCAGTTCTTC. Translating it yields CASSQKPGLAHNEQFF.

This clone was picked up a small number of times. The chain couples TRBV29-1 to TRBJ1-5; TRBD1 matches at 9 bases. Germline V gives CDR1 SQVTM, CDR2 ANQGSEA. The V and J ends lost 6 bases and 6 bases, in that order; junction bases with no gene match: 6. The CDR3 is made up of 13 amino acids. The CDR3 DNA sequence: TGCAGCGTGGGACAGGGTGGGGCTCAGCCCCAGCATTTT. Its protein is CSVGQGGAQPQHF. Full variable domain (rest looked up from reference TRBV29-1 and TRBJ1-5): SAVISQKPSRDICQRGTSLTIQCQVDSQVTMMFWYRQQPGQSLTLIATANQGSEATYESGFVIDKFPISRPNLTFSTLTVSNMSPEDSSIYLCSVGQGGAQPQHFGDGTRLSIL.

The V gene is TRBV5-1, the J gene TRBJ1-2, with D possibly being TRBD1 (5 bases). Germline assignment: CDR1 SGHRS and CDR2 YFSETQ. Trimming removed 1 base from V and 4 bases from J, with 11 bases in between. The CDR3 covers 14 residues. CDR3 coding DNA: TGCGCCAGCAGCTTGCAGCAGGGATCCTATGGCTACACCTTC. Residues: CASSLQQGSYGYTF.

CDR3 residues: CASSLTGELFF. As DNA, the CDR3 is TGTGCCAGCAGTCTAACCGGGGAGCTGTTTTTT. This chain links TRBV6-1 with TRBJ2-2; no definite D call. Germline CDR1 reads MNHNS; CDR2 reads SASEGT. The V end lost 5 bases, the J end lost 5 bases, and 3 bases lay between the germline ends. The CDR3 is made up of 11 amino acids.

A single count supports this clone. The rearrangement joins TRBV6-1 to TRBJ1-2; D ambiguous. V lost 2 bases and J 3 bases, leaving 13 bases between the germline ends. CDR1 is MNHNS, CDR2 SASEGT, per germline. The CDR3 length is 15 residues. The chain's CDR3 is CASSESSLIDYGYTF. CDR3 sequence (DNA): TGTGCCAGCAGTGAATCGAGTCTTATTGACTATGGCTACACCTTC.

The J gene is TRBJ1-4, the V gene TRBV19, with D maybe TRBD1 (6 bases). This CDR3 spans 15 amino acids. The V end lost 5 bases, the J end lost 10 bases, and 20 bases lay between the germline ends. CDR1 is LNHDA and CDR2 is SQIVND in the germline V gene (reference sequence). The CDR3 DNA reads TGTGCCAGTAGTCAGTGGTTCGGGACAATGGTAAAACTGTTTTTT. Translated: CASSQWFGTMVKLFF.

This clone has only one observation. The rearrangement joins TRBV6-5 to TRBJ2-5; 7 nucleotides match TRBD2. The CDR3 is 13 amino acids. Trimming took 4 bases from V and 5 from J; bases not matched to a gene: 4. Germline-derived CDR1 and CDR2 are MNHEY and SVGAGI. CDR3 DNA: TGTGCCAGCAGTTCCGGACTAGTTGAGACCCAGTACTTC. It translates to CASSSGLVETQYF.

This sequence joins TRBV6-6 and TRBJ1-6; D gene ambiguous. The CDR3 consists of 13 residues. V was trimmed by 4 bases and J by 5 bases, leaving 6 bases between them. Germline lookup yields CDR1 MNHNY and CDR2 SVGAGI (reference sequence). CDR3 in DNA: TGTGCCAGCAGTTTTACAGATAATTCACCCCTCCACTTT. Amino acid sequence: CASSFTDNSPLHF.

The chain combines TRBV9 with TRBJ1-2, with a weak D call TRBD1 (5 bases). V was cut by 3 bases and J by 4 bases, with 10 bases left in between. Germline V gene data show CDR1 as SGDLS and CDR2 as YYNGEE. This CDR3 contains 13 residues. CDR3 loop: CASSDTGFYGYTF. CDR3 nucleotide sequence: TGTGCCAGCAGCGACACAGGCTTCTATGGCTACACCTTC.

The rearrangement uses TRBV6-5 and TRBJ2-2; TRBD1 matches at 9 bases. The germline CDR1 and CDR2 sequences are MNHEY and SVGAGI. The trim removed 1 base at V and 7 bases at J, leaving 4 bases unmatched. This CDR3 comprises 15 residues. CDR3 sequence: CASSYLDRGHGELFF. The CDR3 DNA reads as TGTGCCAGCAGTTACTTGGACAGGGGTCACGGGGAGCTGTTTTTT.